Reported below is one T cell receptor beta chain. The record originates from a study of blood T cell repertoires in COVID-19. This table comes from immunoSEQ multiplex PCR, and its TCRdb copy is limited to in-frame clones, with some not included. The sample includes 320,000 or so clones, 89% of them seen just once. Individuals drawn from some 25 US areas were about 18 to 90 years old. Assignments of participants to cohorts depended upon their own reported clinical history. Before being deemed recovered, Cohort 3 donors had two negative PCRs, clearance, or symptom resolution. The CDR3 totals 12 residues. Germline V gene data show CDR1 as SGHRS and CDR2 as YFSETQ. The J segment lost 6 bases and the V segment lost 0 bases, leaving 0 bases of the junction unmatched.

This clonotype was sampled from a man aged 60 to 69 who had recovered from COVID-19. The V call is TRBV5-1, the J call TRBJ2-7, with 7 bases that match TRBD1. The sequenced sample was PBMCs or T cells enriched from blood (not recorded which). CDR3 sequence: CASSLGQGEQYF. The CDR3 DNA reads TGCGCCAGCAGCTTGGGACAGGGCGAGCAGTACTTC.